This T cell receptor beta chain was sequenced for a study of blood T cells in healthy people across ages. Turning to the study itself: Researchers report that template switching captured about one barcoded beta molecule per two T cells. Study-level findings and limits: Expanded clonotype shifts may have been confounded, as the donors had an unknown CMV status.

This CDR3 is 16 amino acids long. Trimming removed 2 bases from V and 1 base from J; junction bases left unmatched: 7. Per germline, CDR1 DFQATT and CDR2 SNEGSKA (reference sequence). Combining a sample-barcoded 5' primer with a J-beta primer mix, a second PCR ran for 7 to 11 cycles. MiXCR, applied by TCRdb to the 5' RACE reads, yields one record per CDR3 protein. The sample has 1.5 million to 2 million distinct CDR3 sequences; 28% are singletons. This clonotype was counted ten times or more. Its antigen is unknown. This rearrangement joins TRBV20-1 to TRBJ2-1, with 8 bases lining up with TRBD2. Material for sequencing was blood. This TCR was sampled from a woman younger than 45 in good health. The CDR3 DNA sequence: TGCAGTGCTAGACCTCCGGGACTAGAGTCCTACAATGAGCAGTTCTTC. It translates to CSARPPGLESYNEQFF.